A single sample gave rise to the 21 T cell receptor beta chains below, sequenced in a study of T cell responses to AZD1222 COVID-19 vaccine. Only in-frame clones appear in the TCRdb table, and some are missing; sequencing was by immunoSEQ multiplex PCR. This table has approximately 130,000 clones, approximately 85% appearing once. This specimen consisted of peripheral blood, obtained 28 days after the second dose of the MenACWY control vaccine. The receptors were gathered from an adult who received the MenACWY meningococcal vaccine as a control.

This chain's CDR3 is CASSLADSYGYTF. The CDR3 DNA is TGTGCCAGCAGTTTAGCGGATTCCTATGGCTACACCTTC. V gene TRBV28 combines with J gene TRBJ1-2; D is unclear. The ends were cut back, 2 bases at V and 4 bases at J, with 8 bases in the middle. The CDR3 loop spans 13 amino acids. Germline CDR1 and CDR2: MDHEN and SYDVKM.

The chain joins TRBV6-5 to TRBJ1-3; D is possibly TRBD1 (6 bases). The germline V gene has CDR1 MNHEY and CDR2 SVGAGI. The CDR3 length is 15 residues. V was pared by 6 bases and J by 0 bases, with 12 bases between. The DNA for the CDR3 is TGTGCCAGCAGGGAGGGGGGGGACTCTGGAAACACCATATATTTT. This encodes CASREGGDSGNTIYF.

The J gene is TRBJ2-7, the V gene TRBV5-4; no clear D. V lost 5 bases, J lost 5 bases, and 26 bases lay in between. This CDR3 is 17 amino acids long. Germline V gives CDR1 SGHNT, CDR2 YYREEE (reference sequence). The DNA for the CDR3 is TGTGCCAGCAGTTATACTACTGGTTTGCTCGCCCCCCACGAGCAGTACTTC. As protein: CASSYTTGLLAPHEQYF.

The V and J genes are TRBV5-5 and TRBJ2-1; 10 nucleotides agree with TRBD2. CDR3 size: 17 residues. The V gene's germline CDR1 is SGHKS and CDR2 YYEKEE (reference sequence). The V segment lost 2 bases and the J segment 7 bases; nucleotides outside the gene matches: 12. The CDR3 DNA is TGTGCCAGCAGCTTCAGGACTAGCGGTGGCTCGAGGAATGAGCAGTTCTTC. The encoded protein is CASSFRTSGGSRNEQFF.

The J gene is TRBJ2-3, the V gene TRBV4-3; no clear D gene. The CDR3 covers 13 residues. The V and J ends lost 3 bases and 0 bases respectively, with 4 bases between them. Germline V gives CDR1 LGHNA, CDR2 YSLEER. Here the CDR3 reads CASSHLSTDTQYF. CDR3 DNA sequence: TGCGCCAGCAGCCACCTAAGCACAGATACGCAGTATTTT.

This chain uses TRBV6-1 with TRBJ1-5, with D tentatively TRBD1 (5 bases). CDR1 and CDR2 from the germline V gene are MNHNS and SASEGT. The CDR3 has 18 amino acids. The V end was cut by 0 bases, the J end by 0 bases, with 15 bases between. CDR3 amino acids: CASSEAPQGPYSNQPQHF. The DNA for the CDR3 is TGTGCCAGCAGTGAAGCGCCCCAGGGCCCCTATAGCAATCAGCCCCAGCATTTT.

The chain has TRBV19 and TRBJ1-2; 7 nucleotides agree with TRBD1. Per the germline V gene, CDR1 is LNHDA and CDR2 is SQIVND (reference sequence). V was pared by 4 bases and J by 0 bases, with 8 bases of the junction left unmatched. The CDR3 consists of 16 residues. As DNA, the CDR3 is TGTGCCAGTAGTAATCCGAGGGACAGCACTAACTATGGCTACACCTTC. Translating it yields CASSNPRDSTNYGYTF.

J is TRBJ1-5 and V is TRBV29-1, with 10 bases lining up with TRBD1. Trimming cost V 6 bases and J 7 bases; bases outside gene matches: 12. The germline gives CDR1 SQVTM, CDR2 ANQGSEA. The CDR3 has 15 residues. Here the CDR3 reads CSVDPQTGGLQPQHF. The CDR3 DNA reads TGCAGCGTCGACCCCCAGACAGGGGGCTTGCAGCCCCAGCATTTT. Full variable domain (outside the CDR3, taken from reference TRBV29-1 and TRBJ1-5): SAVISQKPSRDICQRGTSLTIQCQVDSQVTMMFWYRQQPGQSLTLIATANQGSEATYESGFVIDKFPISRPNLTFSTLTVSNMSPEDSSIYLCSVDPQTGGLQPQHFGDGTRLSIL.

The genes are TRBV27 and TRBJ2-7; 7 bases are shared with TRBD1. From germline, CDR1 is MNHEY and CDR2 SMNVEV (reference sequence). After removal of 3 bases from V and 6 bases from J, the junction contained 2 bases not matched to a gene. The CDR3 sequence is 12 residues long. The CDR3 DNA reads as TGTGCCAGCAGTTTGCGACAGGGCGAGCAGTACTTC. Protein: CASSLRQGEQYF.

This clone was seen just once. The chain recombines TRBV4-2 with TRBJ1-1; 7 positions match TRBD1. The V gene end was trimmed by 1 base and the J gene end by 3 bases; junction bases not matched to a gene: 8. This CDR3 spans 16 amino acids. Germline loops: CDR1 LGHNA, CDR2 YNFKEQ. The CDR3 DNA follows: TGTGCCAGCAGCCAAGGACCCGGGACAGTGGACACTGAAGCTTTCTTT. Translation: CASSQGPGTVDTEAFF.

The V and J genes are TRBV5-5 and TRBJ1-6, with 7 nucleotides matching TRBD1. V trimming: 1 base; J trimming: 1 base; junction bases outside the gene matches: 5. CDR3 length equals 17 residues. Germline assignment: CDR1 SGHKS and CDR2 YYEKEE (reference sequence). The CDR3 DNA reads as TGTGCCAGCAGCTTGATCCCGGGACAGTCCTATAATTCACCCCTCCACTTT. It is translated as CASSLIPGQSYNSPLHF.

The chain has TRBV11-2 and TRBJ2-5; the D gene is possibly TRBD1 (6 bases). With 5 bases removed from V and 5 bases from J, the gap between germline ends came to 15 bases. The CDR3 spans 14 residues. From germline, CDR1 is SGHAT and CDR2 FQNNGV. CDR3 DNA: TGTGCCAGCAGCGTCGGACAGACAATGGAGACCCAGTACTTC. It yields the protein CASSVGQTMETQYF.

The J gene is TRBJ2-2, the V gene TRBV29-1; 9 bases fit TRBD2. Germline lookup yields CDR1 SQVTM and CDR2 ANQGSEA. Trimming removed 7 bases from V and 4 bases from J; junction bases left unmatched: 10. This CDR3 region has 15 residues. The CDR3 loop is CSGGAAGGGTGELFF. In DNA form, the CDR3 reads TGCAGCGGAGGCGCAGCGGGAGGTGGCACCGGGGAGCTGTTTTTT.

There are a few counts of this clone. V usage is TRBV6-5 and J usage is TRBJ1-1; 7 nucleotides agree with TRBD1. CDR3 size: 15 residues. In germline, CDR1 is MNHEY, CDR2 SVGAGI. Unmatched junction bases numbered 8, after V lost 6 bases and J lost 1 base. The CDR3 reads CASSKAGQTNTEAFF. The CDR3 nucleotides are TGTGCCAGCAGCAAGGCGGGACAGACGAACACTGAAGCTTTCTTT.

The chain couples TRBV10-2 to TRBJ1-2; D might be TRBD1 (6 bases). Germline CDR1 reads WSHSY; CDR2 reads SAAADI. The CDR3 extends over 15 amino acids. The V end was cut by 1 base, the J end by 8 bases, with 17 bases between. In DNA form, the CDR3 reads TGCGCCAGCAGTGAGTGGCCTCGGGGGGCAAAAGGCTACACCTTC. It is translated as CASSEWPRGAKGYTF.

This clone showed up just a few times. CDR3 DNA sequence: TGTGCCAGCAGCCATACCTACGAGCAGTACTTC. This sequence encodes CASSHTYEQYF. The chain is built from TRBV3-1 (or the pseudogene TRBV3-2) and TRBJ2-7; no clear D gene. The CDR3 is 11 amino acids. Per the germline V gene, CDR1 is LGHDT and CDR2 is YNNKEL (reference sequence). V lost 3 bases to trimming and J lost 2 bases, with 2 bases between them.

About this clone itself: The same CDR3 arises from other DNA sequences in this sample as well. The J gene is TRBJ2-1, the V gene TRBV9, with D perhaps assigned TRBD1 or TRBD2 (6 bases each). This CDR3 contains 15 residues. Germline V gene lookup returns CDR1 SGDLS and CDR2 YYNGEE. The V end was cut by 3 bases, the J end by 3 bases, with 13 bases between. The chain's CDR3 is CASSADGGGYNEQFF. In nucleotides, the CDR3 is TGTGCCAGCAGCGCGGACGGAGGGGGCTACAATGAGCAGTTCTTC.

CDR3 protein: CASSVGLAGANEQFF. In DNA, the CDR3 is TGTGCCAGCAGCGTAGGGCTAGCGGGAGCTAATGAGCAGTTCTTC. This sequence joins TRBV9 and TRBJ2-1; 10 bases are a match to TRBD2. The CDR3 is made up of 15 amino acids. V was pared by 0 bases and J by 7 bases, with 4 bases of the junction left unmatched. The germline gives CDR1 SGDLS, CDR2 YYNGEE.

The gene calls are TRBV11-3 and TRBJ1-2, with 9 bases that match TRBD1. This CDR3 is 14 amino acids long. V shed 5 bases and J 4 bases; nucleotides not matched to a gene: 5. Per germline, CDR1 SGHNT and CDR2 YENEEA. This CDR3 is CASSITGGIYGYTF. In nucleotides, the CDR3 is TGTGCCAGCAGCATCACAGGGGGCATCTATGGCTACACCTTC.

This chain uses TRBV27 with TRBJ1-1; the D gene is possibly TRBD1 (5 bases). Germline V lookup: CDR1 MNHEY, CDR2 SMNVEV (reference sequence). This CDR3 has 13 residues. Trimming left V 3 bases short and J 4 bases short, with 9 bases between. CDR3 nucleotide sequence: TGTGCCAGCAGTTTCGGGGGAGCCACTGAAGCTTTCTTT. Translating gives CASSFGGATEAFF.

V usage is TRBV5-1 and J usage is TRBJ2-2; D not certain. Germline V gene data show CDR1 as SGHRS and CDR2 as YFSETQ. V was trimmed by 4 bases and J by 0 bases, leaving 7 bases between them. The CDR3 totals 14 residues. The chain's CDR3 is CASSADPNTGELFF. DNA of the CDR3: TGCGCCAGCAGCGCCGACCCGAACACCGGGGAGCTGTTTTTT.